This T cell receptor (beta chain) originates from a study of a mutant IDH1 vaccine in newly diagnosed glioma. Details on this clone: The antigen remains unidentified.

Specified time point: baseline, week 1 (first vaccination visit). Specified treatment: pre-vaccination baseline after standard-of-care therapy. The astrocytomas were IDH1-mutant, ATRX-negative, and WHO grade 3 or 4. Germline V gene sequence: CDR1 SGHVS, CDR2 FQNEAQ. V shed 3 bases and J shed 8 bases, with 17 bases lying between them. The CDR3 spans 15 residues. Study results and caveats: Variations in leading peripheral T cell clonotypes appeared to have no connection with pseudoprogression.

Using immunoSEQ multiplex PCR, the repertoire was profiled, and TCRdb retains in-frame clones only, with some absent. This table holds approximately 100,000 clones, 70% to 90% found once. The rearrangement links TRBV7-8 to TRBJ2-1, with unresolved D. The sequence derives from a woman aged 45 to 65 with glioma. The sample was PBMCs, taken from a glioma patient treated with radiotherapy, temozolomide or both. CDR3 sequence: CASSLGRAWYDEQFF. Written as DNA, the CDR3 is TGTGCCAGCAGCTTGGGCCGCGCGTGGTACGATGAGCAGTTCTTC.